The 6 T cell receptor beta chains below come from one sample, sequenced in a study of breast tumors, draining lymph nodes, adjacent tissues. One entry per CDR3 protein results from TCRdb running MiXCR on the multiplex PCR reads. The data contain about 180,000 distinct CDR3 sequences, about 33% of them singletons. Samples came from axillary lymph nodes draining the breast cancer. Sequencing was performed on axillary lymph node tissue. These receptors were taken from a female donor with breast cancer. Some clones in this sample may be carry-over from other donors' samples.

This clonotype appeared many times. V and J are TRBV11-2 and TRBJ2-1; D uncertain. Germline CDR1 and CDR2: SGHAT and FQNNGV. This CDR3 has 15 amino acids. Trimming removed 3 bases from V and 6 bases from J, with 15 bases in between. CDR3 region: CASSLLLTVSNEQFF. DNA of the CDR3: TGTGCCAGCAGCTTGTTGCTAACCGTATCCAATGAGCAGTTCTTC. Full variable domain (remainder filled in from reference TRBV11-2 and TRBJ2-1): EAGVAQSPRYKIIEKRQSVAFWCNPISGHATLYWYQQILGQGPKLLIQFQNNGVVDDSQLPKDRFSAERLKGVDSTLKIQPAKLEDSAVYLCASSLLLTVSNEQFFGPGTRLTVL.

In its sample, this clonotype was seen many times. The chain links TRBV9 to TRBJ2-1; no definite D call. V gave up 0 bases and J gave up 9 bases, with 10 bases separating them. Per the germline V gene, CDR1 is SGDLS and CDR2 is YYNGEE. CDR3 length equals 13 residues. CDR3 sequence (DNA): TGTGCCAGCAGCGTAGAACAGTTTAGTGAGCAGTTCTTC. Its translation: CASSVEQFSEQFF.

Remarks on this clonotype: The junction departs from the called germline gene at one end, perhaps through a read error. The rearrangement links TRBV27 to TRBJ2-7, with D possibly matching TRBD2 (6 bases). Germline CDR1 reads MNHEY; CDR2 reads SMNVEV (reference sequence). CDR3 size: 13 residues. In DNA form, the CDR3 reads TGTGCCAGCAGTTTGTTGGTAGCGGACTATTTGTGCTTC. As protein: CASSLLVADYLCF.

This clonotype was seen ten or more times. The CDR3 DNA reads as TGTGCCAGCAAGGGGGGGGGCTTCAATCAGCCCCAGCATTTT. Amino acid sequence: CASKGGGFNQPQHF. The chain recombines TRBV19 with TRBJ1-5, with D possibly being TRBD1 (6 bases). Between the trimmed V and J ends, which lost 9 bases and 3 bases, there was a span of 15 bases. The CDR3 totals 14 residues. Germline loops: CDR1 LNHDA, CDR2 SQIVND (reference sequence). Drawing the rest from reference TRBV19 and TRBJ1-5, the complete variable domain is DGGITQSPKYLFRKEGQNVTLSCEQNLNHDAMYWYRQDPGQGLRLIYYSQIVNDFQKGDIAEGYSVSREKKESFPLTVTSAQKNPTAFYLCASKGGGFNQPQHFGDGTRLSIL.

There are many counts of this clonotype. The genes are TRBV6-2 or TRBV6-3 and TRBJ2-7; 10 positions match TRBD2. Germline CDR1 is MNHEY and CDR2 is SVGEGT. The CDR3 is 18 residues long. V gave up 7 bases and J gave up 6 bases; unmatched junction bases: 21. The CDR3 sequence: CASTSLIEREGQGSEQYF. The CDR3 coding sequence is TGTGCCAGCACCTCGCTTATCGAGCGGGAGGGCCAGGGTTCCGAGCAGTACTTC.

The V and J genes are TRBV24-1 and TRBJ1-3; D is unresolved. CDR3 length: 14 amino acids. Trimming cost V 3 bases and J 4 bases, with 9 bases left between them. Germline values: CDR1 KGHDR, CDR2 SFDVKD. The CDR3 coding sequence is TGTGCCACCAGTGATCCCGGGCAAGGAAACACCATATATTTT. Amino acid sequence: CATSDPGQGNTIYF.